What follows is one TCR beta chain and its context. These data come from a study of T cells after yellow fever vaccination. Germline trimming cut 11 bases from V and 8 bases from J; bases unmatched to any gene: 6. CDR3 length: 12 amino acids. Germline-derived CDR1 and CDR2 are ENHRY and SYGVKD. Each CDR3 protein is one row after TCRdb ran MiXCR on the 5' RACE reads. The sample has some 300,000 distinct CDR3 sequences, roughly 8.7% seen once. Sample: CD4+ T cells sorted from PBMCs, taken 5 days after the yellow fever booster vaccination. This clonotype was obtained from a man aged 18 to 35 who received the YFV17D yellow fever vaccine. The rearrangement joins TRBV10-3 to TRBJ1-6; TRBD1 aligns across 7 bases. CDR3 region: CAVRDRDSPLHF. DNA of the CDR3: TGTGCCGTCCGGGACAGAGATTCACCCCTCCACTTT.